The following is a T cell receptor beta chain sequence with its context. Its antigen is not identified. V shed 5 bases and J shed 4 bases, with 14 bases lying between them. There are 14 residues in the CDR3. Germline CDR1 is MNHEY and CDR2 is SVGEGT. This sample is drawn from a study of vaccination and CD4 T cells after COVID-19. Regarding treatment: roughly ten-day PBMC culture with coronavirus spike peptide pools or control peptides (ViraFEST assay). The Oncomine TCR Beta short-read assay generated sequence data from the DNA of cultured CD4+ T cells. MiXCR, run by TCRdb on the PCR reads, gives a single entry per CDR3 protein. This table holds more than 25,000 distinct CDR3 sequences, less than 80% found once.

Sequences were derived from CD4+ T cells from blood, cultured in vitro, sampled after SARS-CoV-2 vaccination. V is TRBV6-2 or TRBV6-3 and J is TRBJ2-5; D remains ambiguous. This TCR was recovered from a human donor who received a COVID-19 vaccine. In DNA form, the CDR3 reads TGTGCCAGCAGTACTAAGCCGAGAGGAGAGACCCAGTACTTC. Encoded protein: CASSTKPRGETQYF.